Following are 29 T cell receptor beta chains from one sample sequenced in a study of blood T cell repertoires in COVID-19. Clones were read by immunoSEQ multiplex PCR, and TCRdb kept only the in-frame ones, dropping some. The sample has about 250,000 clones, 80% to 90% seen once. Sequences were obtained from PBMCs or T cells enriched from blood (not recorded which). The receptor source for this set is a man aged 35-49 years who had recovered from COVID-19.

The chain recombines TRBV6-4 with TRBJ1-2; weak D call: TRBD1 (5 bases). Trimming removed 3 bases at V and 5 bases at J, with 16 bases between. This CDR3 is built from 15 residues. Looked up from germline, CDR1 is MRHNA and CDR2 is SNTAGT. The CDR3, as DNA: TGTGCCAGCAGTGATGGATCCGGGGGATTTTATGGCTACACCTTC. It specifies CASSDGSGGFYGYTF.

The gene calls are TRBV7-9 and TRBJ1-1; 7 nucleotides match TRBD1. The CDR3 sequence is 13 residues long. Germline V gene sequence: CDR1 SEHNR, CDR2 FQNEAQ (reference sequence). V gave up 5 bases and J gave up 8 bases; unmatched junction bases: 8. The CDR3 region has the DNA TGTGCCAGCAGCCCGTACGGGACAGCCGAAGCTTTCTTT. Amino acid sequence: CASSPYGTAEAFF.

The chain combines TRBV29-1 with TRBJ2-5, with 9 bases matching TRBD1. The CDR3 has 15 amino acids. J lost 5 bases, V lost 5 bases, and 12 bases had no gene match. CDR1 is SQVTM, CDR2 ANQGSEA, per germline. The CDR3 coding sequence is TGCAGCGTTTTAAGGGGACAGGGTATGCTCGAGACCCAGTACTTC. Translation gives CSVLRGQGMLETQYF.

The CDR3 spells CAGTGGTNTGELFF. The CDR3 DNA follows: TGTGCCGGCACAGGGGGCACAAACACCGGGGAGCTGTTTTTT. The gene calls are TRBV30 and TRBJ2-2; 9 bases match TRBD1. The V gene's germline CDR1 is GTSNPN and CDR2 SVGIG (reference sequence). The CDR3 consists of 14 residues. V dropped 8 bases and J dropped 2; count of bases not matched to a gene: 6.

The chain carries TRBV5-4 and TRBJ2-7; 11 bases are shared with TRBD2. This CDR3 is built from 17 residues. The V gene's germline CDR1 is SGHNT and CDR2 YYREEE (reference sequence). With V trimmed by 10 bases and J by 2 bases, 17 bases remained unmatched. This chain's CDR3 is CAASGIPGTSGTYEQYF. The CDR3 coding sequence is TGTGCCGCGAGTGGTATTCCCGGGACTAGCGGCACCTACGAGCAGTACTTC.

The chain combines TRBV2 with TRBJ2-4; D remains ambiguous. This CDR3 is built from 15 residues. CDR1 SNHLY and CDR2 FYNNEI come from the germline V gene. The V end was cut by 2 bases, the J end by 7 bases, with 15 bases between. As DNA, the CDR3 is TGTGCCAGCAGTGAAATGGGCTCTTACCGGAACATTCAGTACTTC. It encodes CASSEMGSYRNIQYF.

This sequence joins TRBV28 and TRBJ2-3; TRBD2 matches at 9 bases. This CDR3 is built from 17 residues. The germline CDR1 and CDR2 sequences are MDHEN and SYDVKM. The ends lost 4 bases at V and 6 bases at J; junction bases unmatched: 14. The CDR3 is CASSSRGLARGTDTQYF. The DNA of the CDR3 is TGTGCCAGCAGTTCTAGGGGACTAGCAAGAGGGACTGATACGCAGTATTTT.

This chain connects TRBV11-2 to TRBJ2-3; possibly TRBD1 for D (7 bases). Germline V gene sequence: CDR1 SGHAT, CDR2 FQNNGV. Deletions cut 5 bases from V and 8 bases from J, with 20 bases between. The CDR3 totals 15 residues. CDR3 in DNA: TGTGCCAGCAGCCCACGGGGACAGCTGGGAGGTACGCAGTATTTT. Protein sequence: CASSPRGQLGGTQYF.

The chain recombines TRBV6-5 with TRBJ1-6; D not resolved. V dropped 6 bases and J dropped 6 bases, with 9 bases sitting between them. The CDR3 sequence is 13 residues long. CDR1 MNHEY and CDR2 SVGAGI come from the germline V gene. CDR3 nucleotide sequence: TGTGCCAGCAGGCCTCTGAGTAATTCACCCCTCCACTTT. Its protein is CASRPLSNSPLHF.

This chain joins TRBV24-1 and TRBJ2-2, with 8 bases matching TRBD1. Germline V CDR1 and CDR2: KGHDR, SFDVKD. This CDR3 comprises 16 residues. The ends lost 3 bases at V and 7 bases at J; junction bases unmatched: 9. CDR3 nucleotides: TGTGCCACCAGTGATCCCGACAGGGGCGCGGGCGGGGAGCTGTTTTTT. Translation: CATSDPDRGAGGELFF.

This rearrangement joins TRBV7-9 to TRBJ2-7; 10 bases map to TRBD2. After removal of 4 bases from V and 6 bases from J, the junction contained 9 bases not matched to a gene. CDR1 SEHNR and CDR2 FQNEAQ come from the germline V gene (reference sequence). The CDR3 covers 15 residues. CDR3 DNA sequence: TGTGCCAGCAGCTCCCCAGGACTAGCGGAGGGCGAGCAGTACTTC. Its translation: CASSSPGLAEGEQYF. Supplemented by reference TRBV7-9 and TRBJ2-7, the full variable domain reads DTGVSQNPRHKITKRGQNVTFRCDPISEHNRLYWYRQTLGQGPEFLTYFQNEAQLEKSRLLSDRFSAERPKGSFSTLEIQRTEQGDSAMYLCASSSPGLAEGEQYFGPGTRLTVT.

This clone was counted between two and nine times. The V gene is TRBV2, the J gene TRBJ1-2; 7 bases align to TRBD1. The trim removed 6 bases at V and 1 base at J, leaving 5 bases unmatched. The germline V gene encodes CDR1 SNHLY and CDR2 FYNNEI. This CDR3 region has 14 residues. The CDR3, as DNA: TGTGCCAGCAGCCGCCGACAGGGTAACTATGGCTACACCTTC. Residues: CASSRRQGNYGYTF.

This clone was found many times. V and J are TRBV10-3 and TRBJ1-3; no reliable D call. Looked up from germline, CDR1 is ENHRY and CDR2 is SYGVKD. V shed 6 bases and J shed 0 bases, with 3 bases lying between them. The CDR3 spans 12 residues. The CDR3 spells CAIRSSGNTIYF. As DNA, the CDR3 is TGTGCCATCAGGAGCTCTGGAAACACCATATATTTT.

The chain combines TRBV3-1 (or the pseudogene TRBV3-2) with TRBJ1-4; 9 positions match TRBD1. The trim removed 5 bases at V and 1 base at J, leaving 8 bases unmatched. The CDR3 covers 17 residues. The germline gives CDR1 LGHDT, CDR2 YNNKEL (reference sequence). DNA of the CDR3: TGTGCCAGCAGCTTACCGGGACAGGGCGGAACTAATGAAAAACTGTTTTTT. Translated: CASSLPGQGGTNEKLFF.

The V gene is TRBV5-1, the J gene TRBJ2-5; the match to TRBD1 covers 10 bases. Trimming removed 4 bases from V and 1 base from J; junction bases left unmatched: 4. The CDR3 is 15 residues long. The germline CDR1 and CDR2 sequences are SGHRS and YFSETQ. In DNA form, the CDR3 reads TGCGCCAGCAGCAGGGGACAGGGGCCCCAAGAGACCCAGTACTTC. The encoded protein is CASSRGQGPQETQYF.

The chain links TRBV18 to TRBJ2-5; a weak D match, TRBD1 (5 bases). Per germline, CDR1 KGHSH and CDR2 LQKENI. CDR3 size: 16 residues. The V gene lost 1 base and the J gene lost 2 bases, with 14 bases spanning the gap. The CDR3: CASSPRSQGAQETQYF. CDR3 DNA sequence: TGTGCCAGCTCACCACGGAGTCAAGGGGCGCAAGAGACCCAGTACTTC.

The J gene is TRBJ1-2, the V gene TRBV3-1 (or the pseudogene TRBV3-2); D unclear. This CDR3 is 15 amino acids long. The germline CDR1 and CDR2 sequences are LGHDT and YNNKEL (reference sequence). V lost 1 base, J lost 5 bases, and 14 bases lay in between. The CDR3 bases are TGTGCCAGCAGCCAAGTCGGGGTTGATCGGTATGGCTACACCTTC. Amino acids: CASSQVGVDRYGYTF.

This clone was seen a handful of times. This chain joins TRBV9 and TRBJ1-1; D remains unclear. The CDR3 contains 14 residues. The germline V and J ends were trimmed by 0 bases and 0 bases, with 6 bases remaining between them. The V gene's germline CDR1 is SGDLS and CDR2 YYNGEE. CDR3 region: CASSVALLNTEAFF. DNA for the CDR3: TGTGCCAGCAGCGTAGCTTTGTTGAACACTGAAGCTTTCTTT.

The chain joins TRBV30 to TRBJ1-3; perhaps TRBD1 as D (6 bases). The length of the CDR3 is 13 residues. Trimming removed 3 bases at V and 6 bases at J, with 12 bases between. The V gene's germline CDR1 is GTSNPN and CDR2 SVGIG (reference sequence). The CDR3 region is CAWSRGGANTIYF. The CDR3 coding sequence is TGTGCCTGGAGCCGGGGGGGGGCAAACACCATATATTTT.

The chain has TRBV10-3 and TRBJ1-3; D is possibly TRBD1 (6 bases). The V end lost 3 bases, the J end lost 1 base, and 10 bases lay between the germline ends. This CDR3 comprises 15 residues. Germline values: CDR1 ENHRY, CDR2 SYGVKD. The CDR3, as DNA: TGTGCCATCAGTGACCTGCAGGGGTCTGGAAACACCATATATTTT. Protein product: CAISDLQGSGNTIYF.

In this sample, this clone turned up many times. This sequence joins TRBV19 and TRBJ1-2, with D possibly being TRBD1 (6 bases). Germline loops: CDR1 LNHDA, CDR2 SQIVND (reference sequence). The CDR3 is made up of 13 amino acids. V lost 7 bases, J lost 4 bases, and 13 bases lay in between. The CDR3 loop is CASTSDRLYGYTF. In DNA form, the CDR3 reads TGTGCCAGTACCTCGGACAGACTCTATGGCTACACCTTC.

This rearrangement joins TRBV5-6 to TRBJ1-1; D is perhaps TRBD1 (5 bases). Germline V gene data show CDR1 as SGHDT and CDR2 as YYEEEE. V was clipped by 2 bases and J by 4 bases, with 6 bases between them. The CDR3 loop spans 12 amino acids. This chain's CDR3 is CASSLDSTEAFF. CDR3 coding DNA: TGTGCCAGCAGCTTAGACAGCACTGAAGCTTTCTTT.

The chain couples TRBV7-2 to TRBJ2-2; D is unresolved. The V gene's germline CDR1 is SGHTA and CDR2 FQGNSA. The length of the CDR3 is 16 residues. V was cut by 2 bases and J by 4 bases, with 14 bases left in between. The CDR3 DNA reads as TGTGCCAGCAGCTTAACAGTCGCCCTGGGCACCGGGGAGCTGTTTTTT. This encodes CASSLTVALGTGELFF.

V is TRBV10-2 and J is TRBJ1-2, with D maybe TRBD1 (6 bases). V was trimmed by 6 bases and J by 5 bases, leaving 16 bases between them. Germline V gene lookup returns CDR1 WSHSY and CDR2 SAAADI. This CDR3 is 14 amino acids long. The CDR3 reads CASSYPPQGYGYTF. Written as DNA, the CDR3 is TGCGCCAGCAGCTACCCCCCCCAGGGGTATGGCTACACCTTC.

The J gene is TRBJ2-3, the V gene TRBV5-1; 7 nucleotides line up with TRBD1. Per the germline V gene, CDR1 is SGHRS and CDR2 is YFSETQ. V shed 4 bases and J 4 bases; nucleotides not matched to a gene: 9. CDR3 length: 15 residues. CDR3 bases: TGCGCCAGCAGCACACAGGGGTTCGGTGCAGATACGCAGTATTTT. Protein product: CASSTQGFGADTQYF.

This chain uses TRBV18 with TRBJ2-7, with a weak D call TRBD2 (5 bases). This CDR3 has 14 amino acids. V lost 5 bases to trimming and J lost 1 base, with 12 bases between them. CDR1 and CDR2 (germline): KGHSH, LQKENI. CDR3 sequence reads: CASSRETGSYEQYF. The DNA for the CDR3 is TGTGCCAGCTCAAGAGAAACGGGATCCTACGAGCAGTACTTC.

The chain couples TRBV5-4 to TRBJ2-3, with 8 nucleotides matching TRBD2. This CDR3 region has 16 residues. J gave up 2 bases and V 4 bases, and 9 bases lay outside the gene matches. The germline CDR1 and CDR2 sequences are SGHNT and YYREEE (reference sequence). In DNA form, the CDR3 reads TGTGCCAGCAGCCATACAGCGGGGGACTTCACAGATACGCAGTATTTT. Translated, it gives CASSHTAGDFTDTQYF.

The chain joins TRBV2 to TRBJ1-1; D gene unclear. V was clipped by 0 bases and J by 11 bases, with 4 bases between them. This CDR3 spans 10 amino acids. Germline V lookup: CDR1 SNHLY, CDR2 FYNNEI. The CDR3 coding sequence is TGTGCCAGCAGTGAAGCCAGGGCTTTCTTT. This gives the protein CASSEARAFF.

The gene calls are TRBV5-4 and TRBJ2-7, with D possibly matching TRBD1 (5 bases). Germline CDR1 and CDR2: SGHNT and YYREEE (reference sequence). The V end lost 2 bases, the J end lost 5 bases, and 11 bases lay between the germline ends. This CDR3 spans 13 amino acids. The CDR3 coding sequence is TGTGCCAGCAGCTTTATAGGGGCGAACGAGCAGTACTTC. It specifies CASSFIGANEQYF.